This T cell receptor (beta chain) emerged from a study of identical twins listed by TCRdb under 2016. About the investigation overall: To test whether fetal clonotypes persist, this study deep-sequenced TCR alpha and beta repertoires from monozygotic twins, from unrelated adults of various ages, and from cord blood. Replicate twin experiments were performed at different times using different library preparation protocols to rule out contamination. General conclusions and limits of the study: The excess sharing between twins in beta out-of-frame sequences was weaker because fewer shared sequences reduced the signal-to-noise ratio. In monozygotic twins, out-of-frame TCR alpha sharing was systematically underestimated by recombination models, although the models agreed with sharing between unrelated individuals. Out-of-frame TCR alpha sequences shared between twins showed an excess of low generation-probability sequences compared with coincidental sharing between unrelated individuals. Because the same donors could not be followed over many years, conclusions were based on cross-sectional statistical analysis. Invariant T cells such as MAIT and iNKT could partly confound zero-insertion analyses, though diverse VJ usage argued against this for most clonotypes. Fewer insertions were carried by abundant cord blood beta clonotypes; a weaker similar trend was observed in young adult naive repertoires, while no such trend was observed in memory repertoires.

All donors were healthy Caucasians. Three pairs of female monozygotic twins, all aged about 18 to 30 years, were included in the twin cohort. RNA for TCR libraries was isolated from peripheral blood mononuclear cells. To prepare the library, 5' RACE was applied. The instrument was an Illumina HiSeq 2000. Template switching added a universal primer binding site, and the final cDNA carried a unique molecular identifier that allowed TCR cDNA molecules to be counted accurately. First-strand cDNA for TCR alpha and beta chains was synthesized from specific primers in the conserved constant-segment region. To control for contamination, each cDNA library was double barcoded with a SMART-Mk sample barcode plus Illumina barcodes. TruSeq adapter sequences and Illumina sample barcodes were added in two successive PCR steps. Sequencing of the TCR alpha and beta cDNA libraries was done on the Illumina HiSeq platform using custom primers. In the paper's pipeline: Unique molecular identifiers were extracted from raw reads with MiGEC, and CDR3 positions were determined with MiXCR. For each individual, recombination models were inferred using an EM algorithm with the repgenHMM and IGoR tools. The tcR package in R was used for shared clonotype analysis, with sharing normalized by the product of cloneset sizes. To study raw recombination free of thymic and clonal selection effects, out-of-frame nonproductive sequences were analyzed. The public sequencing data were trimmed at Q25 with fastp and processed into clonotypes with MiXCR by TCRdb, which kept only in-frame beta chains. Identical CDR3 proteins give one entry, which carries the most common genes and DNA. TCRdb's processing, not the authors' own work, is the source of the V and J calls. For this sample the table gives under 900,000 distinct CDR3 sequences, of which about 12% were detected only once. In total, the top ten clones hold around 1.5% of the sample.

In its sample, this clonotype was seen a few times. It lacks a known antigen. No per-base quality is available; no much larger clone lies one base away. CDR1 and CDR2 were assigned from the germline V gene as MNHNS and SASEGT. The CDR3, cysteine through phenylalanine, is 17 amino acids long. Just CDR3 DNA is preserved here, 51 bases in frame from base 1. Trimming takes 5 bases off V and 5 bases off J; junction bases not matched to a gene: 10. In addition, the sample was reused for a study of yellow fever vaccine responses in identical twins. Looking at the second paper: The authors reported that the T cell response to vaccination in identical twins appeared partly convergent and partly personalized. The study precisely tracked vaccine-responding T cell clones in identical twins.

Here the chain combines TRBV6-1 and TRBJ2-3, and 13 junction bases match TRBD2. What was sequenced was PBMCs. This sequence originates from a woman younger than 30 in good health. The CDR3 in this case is CASSRAETSGRGDTQYF. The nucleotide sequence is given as TGTGCCAGCAGTCGCGCCGAAACTAGCGGGAGGGGAGATACGCAGTATTTT.